Sequencing of this T cell receptor (beta chain) was carried out in a study of blood T cells in healthy people across ages. Study-level points and caveats: TCR beta diversity per million T cells fell roughly linearly with age.

V lost 0 bases, J lost 9 bases, and 12 bases lay in between. There are 14 residues in the CDR3. Per germline, CDR1 SGHDN and CDR2 FVKESK. Details on this clonotype: Its antigen is as yet unknown.

A second PCR of roughly 7 to 11 cycles used a sample-barcoded 5' primer and a J-beta primer mix. TCRdb called the 5' RACE reads again in MiXCR, with one record for every CDR3 protein. The sample shows around 800,000 distinct CDR3 sequences, 60% to 80% of them seen only once. The sequencing input was blood. This clonotype was obtained from a man aged 25-45 years in good health. This sequence joins TRBV14 and TRBJ2-1, with unresolved D. The CDR3 sequence is CASSQDRVTPEQFF. The CDR3 region has the DNA TGTGCCAGCAGCCAAGATAGGGTCACCCCTGAGCAGTTCTTC.